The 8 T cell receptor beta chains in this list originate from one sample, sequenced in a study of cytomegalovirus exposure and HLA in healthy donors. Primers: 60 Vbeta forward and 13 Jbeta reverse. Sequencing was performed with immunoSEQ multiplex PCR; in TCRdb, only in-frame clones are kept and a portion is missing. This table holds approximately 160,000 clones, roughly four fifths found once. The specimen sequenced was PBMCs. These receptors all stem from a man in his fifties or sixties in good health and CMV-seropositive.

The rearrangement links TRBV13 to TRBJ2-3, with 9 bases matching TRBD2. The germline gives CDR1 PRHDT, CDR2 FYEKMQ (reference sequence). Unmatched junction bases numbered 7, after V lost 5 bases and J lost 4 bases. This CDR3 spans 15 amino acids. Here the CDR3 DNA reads TGTGCCAGCAGCCCGAGCGGGGGGTGGGCAGATACGCAGTATTTT. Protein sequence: CASSPSGGWADTQYF.

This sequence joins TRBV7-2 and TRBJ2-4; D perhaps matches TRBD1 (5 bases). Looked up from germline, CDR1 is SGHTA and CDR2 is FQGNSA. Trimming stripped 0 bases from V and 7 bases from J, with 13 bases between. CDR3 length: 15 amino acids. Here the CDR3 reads CASSLARARVNIQYF. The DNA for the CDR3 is TGTGCCAGCAGCTTAGCACGGGCCAGGGTGAACATTCAGTACTTC.

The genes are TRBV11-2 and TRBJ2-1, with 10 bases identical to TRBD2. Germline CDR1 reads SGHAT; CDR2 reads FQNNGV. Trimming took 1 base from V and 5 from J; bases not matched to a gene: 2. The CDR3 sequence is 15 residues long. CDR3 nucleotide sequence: TGTGCCAGCAGCTTAGCTAGCGGGGGAAACAATGAGCAGTTCTTC. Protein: CASSLASGGNNEQFF.

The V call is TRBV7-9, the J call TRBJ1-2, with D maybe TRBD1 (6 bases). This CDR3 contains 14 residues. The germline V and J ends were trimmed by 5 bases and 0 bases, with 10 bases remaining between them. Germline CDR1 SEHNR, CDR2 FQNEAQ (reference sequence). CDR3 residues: CASSPGTSNYGYTF. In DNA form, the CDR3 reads TGTGCCAGCAGCCCGGGGACATCTAACTATGGCTACACCTTC.

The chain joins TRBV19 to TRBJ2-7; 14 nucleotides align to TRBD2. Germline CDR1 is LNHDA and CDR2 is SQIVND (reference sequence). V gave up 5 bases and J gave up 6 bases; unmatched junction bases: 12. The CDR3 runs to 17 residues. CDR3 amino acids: CASSANRLAGGPGEQYF. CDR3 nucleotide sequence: TGTGCCAGTAGTGCCAACCGACTAGCGGGAGGGCCCGGCGAGCAGTACTTC.

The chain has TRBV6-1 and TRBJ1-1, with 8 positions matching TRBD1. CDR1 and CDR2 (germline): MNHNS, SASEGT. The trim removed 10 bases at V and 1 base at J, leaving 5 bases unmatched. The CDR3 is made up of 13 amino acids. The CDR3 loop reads CANRQGRNTEAFF. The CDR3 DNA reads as TGTGCCAACAGACAGGGGCGGAACACTGAAGCTTTCTTT.

The CDR3 region is CASSVPSGRAPTEQFF. The CDR3 region has the DNA TGTGCCAGCAGCGTACCTAGCGGGAGGGCCCCTACAGAGCAGTTCTTC. The chain links TRBV9 to TRBJ2-1, with 12 bases aligning to TRBD2. In germline, CDR1 is SGDLS, CDR2 YYNGEE. CDR3 size: 16 residues. Losses at the gene ends were 1 base for V and 10 bases for J; bases not matched to a gene: 9.

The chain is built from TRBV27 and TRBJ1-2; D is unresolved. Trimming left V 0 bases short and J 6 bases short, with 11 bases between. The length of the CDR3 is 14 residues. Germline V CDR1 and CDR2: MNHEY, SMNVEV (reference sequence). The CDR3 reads CASSLSAGDHGYTF. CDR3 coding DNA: TGTGCCAGCAGTTTATCGGCCGGGGATCATGGCTACACCTTC.